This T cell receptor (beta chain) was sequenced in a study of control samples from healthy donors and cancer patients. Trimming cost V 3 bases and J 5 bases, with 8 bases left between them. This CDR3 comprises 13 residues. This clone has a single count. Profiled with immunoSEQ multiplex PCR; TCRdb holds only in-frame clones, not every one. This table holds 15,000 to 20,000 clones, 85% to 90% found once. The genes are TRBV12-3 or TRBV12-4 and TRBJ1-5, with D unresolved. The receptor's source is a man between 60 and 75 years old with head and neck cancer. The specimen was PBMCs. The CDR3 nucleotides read TGTGCCAGCAGTTTTTGGTTAGATCAGCCCCAGCATTTT. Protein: CASSFWLDQPQHF.